These T cell receptor beta chains were read from a single sample in a study of chemoradiotherapy in HPV16-positive cancers. Some clones are missing from TCRdb's copy, which holds only in-frame ones; the method was immunoSEQ multiplex PCR. Of over 7,000 clones listed, 80% are singletons. The sample was collected from a patient who underwent chemoradiotherapy. These receptors all stem from a human donor with HPV-associated anogenital cancer. CDR3s include the opening cysteine and the closing phenylalanine or tryptophan. Size values are once, few and many counts, or a class for expanded clones, and some rows have none.

NA 17 TRBV19 CASSMISGRPSTDTQYF
few 15 TRBV19 CASIRTSASTDTQYF
NA 15 TRBV7-6 CASSSSGFSGNTIYF
NA 16 TRBV4-2 CASSQDLWLAKNIQYF
NA 14 TRBV6-6 CASNTAQGNYGYTF
NA 13 TRBV19 CASSPLPTGELFF
NA 17 TRBV4-2 CASSQDPAGLAGGEQYF
NA 14 TRBV5-1 CASSLGQGTDEQYF
few 13 TRBV14 CASSRPGLPEAFF
NA 13 TRBV9 CASSVRGGYEQYF
NA 19 TRBV12-5 CASGLVYGVPGQNLNEQFF
NA 14 TRBV2 CASSLAGSFDTQYF
NA 11 TRBV30 CAWGQGRLYTF
NA 14 TRBV27 CASSLIGGDYGYTF
NA 15 TRBV5-1 CASSVELAGNNEQFF
NA 16 TRBV5-1 CASSLASKGTGTEAFF
NA 12 TRBV28 CASSPPGPVQYF
NA 14 TRBV6-1 CASSPARSTGELFF
NA 14 TRBV2 CASSRGYSNQPQHF
NA 15 TRBV6-1 CASVGAALSTDTQYF
NA 15 TRBV10-3 CAISPDPPGNTEAFF
NA 14 TRBV10-3 CAIRDLAGGETQYF
NA 14 TRBV7-9 CASGNSGTTGELFF
few 15 TRBV4-3 CASSQDSIPAGTQYF
few 15 TRBV7-2 CASSPGGGPRNEQYF
NA 16 TRBV28 CASSPTLAGVIDTQYF
once 15 TRBV6-5 CASTHHGSQVGPQHF
few 10 TRBV2 CASKGGGYTF
NA 13 TRBV19 CASSIGSTDTQYF
NA 13 TRBV19 CASRTGPDTEAFF
NA 15 TRBV5-1 CASSLDGVNTGELFF
NA 13 TRBV6-4 CASSDEGVGGYTF